A single T cell receptor beta chain is shown here with its context. This record belongs to a study of blood T cell repertoires in COVID-19. Study context: COVID-19 samples from acute and convalescent phases originated in the United States, Italy and Spain. PBMCs, B-cell-depleted T cells, or T cells provided the cDNA or gDNA that made up the material.

Authors' methods: Researchers report that nucleated cell counts were estimated from reference gene primer amplification. Data came from immunoSEQ multiplex PCR; TCRdb stores just in-frame clones and leaves some out. V and J calls and clone size are those listed in that table; D and trimming were worked out from the DNA. Altogether a few hundred thousand clones are present, about 89% being singletons, with the ten largest covering roughly 2.5%. The CDR3 runs to 12 residues. CDR1 and CDR2 (germline): SGHKS, YYEKEE (reference sequence). Trimming stripped 0 bases from V and 7 bases from J, with 5 bases between.

Sequenced: peripheral blood. The sequence came from a woman aged 50 to 60 with acute or convalescent COVID-19. V usage is TRBV5-5 and J usage is TRBJ2-1; D gene uncertain. CDR3 sequence (DNA): TGTGCCAGCAGCTTGGTCGAGAATGAGCAGTTCTTC. This encodes CASSLVENEQFF.